This T cell receptor (beta chain) is drawn from a study of CD8+ T cells in alopecia areata. This clone has a count of ten or more. The ends were cut back, 2 bases at V and 1 base at J, with 9 bases in the middle. The germline V gene has CDR1 LNHDA and CDR2 SQIVND (reference sequence). The CDR3 is 16 amino acids. This sample's treatment: oral pan-JAK inhibitor, 5-10 mg twice daily. Reverse transcribed after extraction, RNA yielded cDNA as the sequencing template. The data were produced by immunoSEQ multiplex PCR, yet TCRdb's version contains in-frame clones alone and is incomplete. In the table there are about 210,000 clones, roughly 56% of which are singletons.

The receptor was isolated from a human donor with alopecia areata. The source material was CD4+ T cells sorted from blood, sampled at week 4, from a patient treated with tofacitinib. The V call is TRBV19, the J call TRBJ2-6; D remains unclear. CDR3 region: CASSIMWKSGANVLTF. In nucleotides, the CDR3 is TGTGCCAGTAGTATAATGTGGAAGTCTGGGGCCAACGTCCTGACTTTC.